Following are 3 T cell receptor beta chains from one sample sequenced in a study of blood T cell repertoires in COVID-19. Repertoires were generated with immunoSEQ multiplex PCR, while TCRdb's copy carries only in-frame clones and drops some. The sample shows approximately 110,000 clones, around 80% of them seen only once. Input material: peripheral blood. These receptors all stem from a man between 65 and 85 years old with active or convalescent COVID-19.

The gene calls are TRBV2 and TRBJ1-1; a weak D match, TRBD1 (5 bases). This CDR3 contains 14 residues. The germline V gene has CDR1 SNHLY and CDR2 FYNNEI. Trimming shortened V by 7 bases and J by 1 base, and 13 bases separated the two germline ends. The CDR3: CASKMATGNTEAFF. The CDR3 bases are TGTGCCAGCAAAATGGCTACAGGGAACACTGAAGCTTTCTTT.

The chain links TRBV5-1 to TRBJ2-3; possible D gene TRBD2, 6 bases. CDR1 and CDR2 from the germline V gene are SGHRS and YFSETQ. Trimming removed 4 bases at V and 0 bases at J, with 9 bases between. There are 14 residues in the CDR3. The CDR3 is CASSAGFSTDTQYF. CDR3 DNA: TGCGCCAGCAGCGCGGGATTTAGCACAGATACGCAGTATTTT.

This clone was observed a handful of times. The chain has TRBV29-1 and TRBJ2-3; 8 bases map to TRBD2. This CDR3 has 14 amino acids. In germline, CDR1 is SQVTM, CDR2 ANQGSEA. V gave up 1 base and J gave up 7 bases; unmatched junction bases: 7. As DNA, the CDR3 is TGCAGCGTTGAAGTTGAAGCGGGAGCCTATACGCAGTATTTT. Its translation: CSVEVEAGAYTQYF.